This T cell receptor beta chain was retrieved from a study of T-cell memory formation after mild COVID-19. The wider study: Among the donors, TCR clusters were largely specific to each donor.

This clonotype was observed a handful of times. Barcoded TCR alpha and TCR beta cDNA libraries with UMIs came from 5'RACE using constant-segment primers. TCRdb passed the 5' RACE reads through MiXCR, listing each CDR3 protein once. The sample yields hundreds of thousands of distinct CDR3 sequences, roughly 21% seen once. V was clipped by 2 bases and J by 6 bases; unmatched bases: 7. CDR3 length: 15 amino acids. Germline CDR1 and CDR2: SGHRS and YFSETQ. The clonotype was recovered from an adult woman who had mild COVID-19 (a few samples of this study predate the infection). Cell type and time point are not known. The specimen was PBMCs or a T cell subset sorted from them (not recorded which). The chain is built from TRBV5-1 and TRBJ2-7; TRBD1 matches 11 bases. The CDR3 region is CASSLPGQGASEQYF. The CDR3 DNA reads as TGCGCCAGCAGCTTACCTGGACAGGGGGCTAGCGAGCAGTACTTC. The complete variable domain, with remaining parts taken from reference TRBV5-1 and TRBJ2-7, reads KAGVTQTPRYLIKTRGQQVTLSCSPISGHRSVSWYQQTPGQGLQFLFEYFSETQRNKGNFPGRFSGRQFSNSRSEMNVSTLELGDSALYLCASSLPGQGASEQYFGPGTRLTVT.